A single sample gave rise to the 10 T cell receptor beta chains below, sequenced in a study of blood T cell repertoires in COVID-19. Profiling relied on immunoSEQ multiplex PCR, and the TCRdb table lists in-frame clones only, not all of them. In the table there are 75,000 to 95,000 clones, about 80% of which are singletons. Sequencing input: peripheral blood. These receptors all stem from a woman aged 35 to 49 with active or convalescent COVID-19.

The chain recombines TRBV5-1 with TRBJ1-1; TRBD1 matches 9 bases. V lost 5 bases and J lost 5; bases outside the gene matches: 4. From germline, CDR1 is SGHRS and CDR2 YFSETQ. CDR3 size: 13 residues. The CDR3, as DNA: TGCGCCAGCAGGGGACAGGGCGGAACTGAAGCTTTCTTT. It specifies CASRGQGGTEAFF.

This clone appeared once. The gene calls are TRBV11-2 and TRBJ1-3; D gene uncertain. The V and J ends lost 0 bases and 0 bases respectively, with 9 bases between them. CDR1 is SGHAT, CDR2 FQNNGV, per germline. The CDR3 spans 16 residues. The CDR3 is CASSLDLAFSGNTIYF. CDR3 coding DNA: TGTGCCAGCAGCTTAGATTTGGCCTTCTCTGGAAACACCATATATTTT.

The CDR3 DNA reads as TGCGCCAGCAGCCAATGGGACAGCGGTTCACCCCTCCACTTT. Translating it yields CASSQWDSGSPLHF. The genes are TRBV4-1 and TRBJ1-6; 7 bases map to TRBD1. The CDR3 is 14 amino acids. J gave up 9 bases and V 2 bases, and 4 bases lay outside the gene matches. Per germline, CDR1 MGHRA and CDR2 YSYEKL.

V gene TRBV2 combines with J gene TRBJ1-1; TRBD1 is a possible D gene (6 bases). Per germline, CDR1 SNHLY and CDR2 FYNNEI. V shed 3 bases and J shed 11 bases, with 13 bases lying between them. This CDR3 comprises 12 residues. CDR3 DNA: TGTGCCAGCAGTGAGTACAGGGTGATGGCTTTCTTT. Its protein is CASSEYRVMAFF.

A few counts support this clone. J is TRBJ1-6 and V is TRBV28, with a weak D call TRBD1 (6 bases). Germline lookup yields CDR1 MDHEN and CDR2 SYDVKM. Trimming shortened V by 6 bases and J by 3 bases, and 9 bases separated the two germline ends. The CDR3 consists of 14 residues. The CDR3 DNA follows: TGTGCCAGCAGGCCGGGACACTATAATTCACCCCTCCACTTT. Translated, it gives CASRPGHYNSPLHF.

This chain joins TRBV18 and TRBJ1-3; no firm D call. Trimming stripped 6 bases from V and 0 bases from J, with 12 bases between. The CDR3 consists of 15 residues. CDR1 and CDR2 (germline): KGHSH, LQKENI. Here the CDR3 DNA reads TGTGCCAGCTCCCCCGGACTTGGCTCTGGAAACACCATATATTTT. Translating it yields CASSPGLGSGNTIYF.

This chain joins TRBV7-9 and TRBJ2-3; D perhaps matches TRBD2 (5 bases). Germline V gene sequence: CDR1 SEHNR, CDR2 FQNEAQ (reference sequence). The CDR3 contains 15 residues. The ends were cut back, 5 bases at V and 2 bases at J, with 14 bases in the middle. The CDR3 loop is CASSLPRGATDTQYF. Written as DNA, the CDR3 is TGTGCCAGCAGCCTACCACGGGGAGCCACAGATACGCAGTATTTT.

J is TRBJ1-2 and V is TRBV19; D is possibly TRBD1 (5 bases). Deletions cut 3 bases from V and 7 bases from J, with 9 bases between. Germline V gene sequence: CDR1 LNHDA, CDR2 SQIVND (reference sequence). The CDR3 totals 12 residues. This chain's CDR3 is CASSIQGTGYTF. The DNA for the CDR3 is TGTGCCAGTAGTATCCAGGGTACTGGCTACACCTTC. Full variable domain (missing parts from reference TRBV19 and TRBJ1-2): DGGITQSPKYLFRKEGQNVTLSCEQNLNHDAMYWYRQDPGQGLRLIYYSQIVNDFQKGDIAEGYSVSREKKESFPLTVTSAQKNPTAFYLCASSIQGTGYTFGSGTRLTVV.

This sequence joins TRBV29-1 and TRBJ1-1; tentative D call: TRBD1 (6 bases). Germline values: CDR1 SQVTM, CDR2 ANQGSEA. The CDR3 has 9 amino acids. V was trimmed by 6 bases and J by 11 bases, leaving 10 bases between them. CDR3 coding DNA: TGCAGCGTGCCAGGGGAGGCTTTCTTT. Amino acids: CSVPGEAFF.

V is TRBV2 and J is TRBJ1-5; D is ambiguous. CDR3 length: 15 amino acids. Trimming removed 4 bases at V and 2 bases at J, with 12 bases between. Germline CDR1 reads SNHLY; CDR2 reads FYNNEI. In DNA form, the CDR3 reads TGTGCCAGCAGTGGTTATGTTTTCCGCAATCAGCCCCAGCATTTT. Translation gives CASSGYVFRNQPQHF. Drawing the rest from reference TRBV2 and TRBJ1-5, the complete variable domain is EPEVTQTPSHQVTQMGQEVILRCVPISNHLYFYWYRQILGQKVEFLVSFYNNEISEKSEIFDDQFSVERPDGSNFTLKIRSTKLEDSAMYFCASSGYVFRNQPQHFGDGTRLSIL.